The clone carrying this T cell receptor beta chain was detected once. This record comes from a study of technical replicates of blood from a handful of donors. This CDR3 comprises 17 residues. Per germline, CDR1 MGHRA and CDR2 YSYEKL. With 2 bases removed from V and 7 bases from J, the gap between germline ends came to 18 bases. Clones were read by immunoSEQ multiplex PCR, and TCRdb kept only the in-frame ones, dropping some. The sample includes 91,000 or so clones, 95% of them seen just once. Sequenced: T cells isolated from PBMCs. This chain uses TRBV4-1 with TRBJ1-6, with D maybe TRBD1 (6 bases). This clonotype originated in a human donor in good health. The CDR3 DNA sequence: TGCGCCAGCAGCCAAACTATAACCAGGGGTTTGAATTCACCCCTCCACTTT. Translating it yields CASSQTITRGLNSPLHF.